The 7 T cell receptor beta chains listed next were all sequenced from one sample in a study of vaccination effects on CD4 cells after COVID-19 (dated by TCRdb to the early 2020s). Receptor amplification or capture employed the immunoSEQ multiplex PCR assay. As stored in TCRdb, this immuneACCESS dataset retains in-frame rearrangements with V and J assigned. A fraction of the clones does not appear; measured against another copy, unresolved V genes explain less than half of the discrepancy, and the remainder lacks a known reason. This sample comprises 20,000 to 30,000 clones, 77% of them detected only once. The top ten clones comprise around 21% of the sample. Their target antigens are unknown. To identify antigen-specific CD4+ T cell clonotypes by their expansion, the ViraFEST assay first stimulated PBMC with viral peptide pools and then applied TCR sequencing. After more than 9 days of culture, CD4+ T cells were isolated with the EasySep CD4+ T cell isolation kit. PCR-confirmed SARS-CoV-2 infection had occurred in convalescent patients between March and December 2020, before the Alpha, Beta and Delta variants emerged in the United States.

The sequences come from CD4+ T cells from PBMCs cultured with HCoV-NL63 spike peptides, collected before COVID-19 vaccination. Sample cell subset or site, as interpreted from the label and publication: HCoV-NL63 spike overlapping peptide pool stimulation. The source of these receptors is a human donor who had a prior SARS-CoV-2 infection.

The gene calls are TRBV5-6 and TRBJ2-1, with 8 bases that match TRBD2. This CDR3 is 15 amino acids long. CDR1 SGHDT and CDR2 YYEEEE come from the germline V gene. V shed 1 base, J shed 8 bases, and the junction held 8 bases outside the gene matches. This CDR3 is CASSLYGGAGYEQFF. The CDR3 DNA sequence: TGTGCCAGCAGCTTGTACGGGGGGGCCGGGTATGAGCAGTTCTTC.

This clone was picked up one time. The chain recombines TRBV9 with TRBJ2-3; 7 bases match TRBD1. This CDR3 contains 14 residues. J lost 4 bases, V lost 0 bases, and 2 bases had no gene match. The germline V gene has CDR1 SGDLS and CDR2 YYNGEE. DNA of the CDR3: TGTGCCAGCAGCGTAGGACAGGGTGCAGATACGCAGTATTTT. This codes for CASSVGQGADTQYF.

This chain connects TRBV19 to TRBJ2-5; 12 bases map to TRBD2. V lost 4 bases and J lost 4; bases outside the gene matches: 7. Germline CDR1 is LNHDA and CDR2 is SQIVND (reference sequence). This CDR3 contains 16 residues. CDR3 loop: CASSKLAGGRPETQYF. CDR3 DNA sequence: TGTGCCAGTAGTAAACTAGCGGGAGGTCGTCCAGAGACCCAGTACTTC. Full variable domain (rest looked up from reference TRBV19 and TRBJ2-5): DGGITQSPKYLFRKEGQNVTLSCEQNLNHDAMYWYRQDPGQGLRLIYYSQIVNDFQKGDIAEGYSVSREKKESFPLTVTSAQKNPTAFYLCASSKLAGGRPETQYFGPGTRLLVL.

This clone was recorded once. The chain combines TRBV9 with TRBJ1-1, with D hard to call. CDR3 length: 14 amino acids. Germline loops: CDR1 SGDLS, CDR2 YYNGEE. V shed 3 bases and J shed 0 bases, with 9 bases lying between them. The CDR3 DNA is TGTGCCAGCAGCGCCCAGACCATGAACACTGAAGCTTTCTTT. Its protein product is CASSAQTMNTEAFF.

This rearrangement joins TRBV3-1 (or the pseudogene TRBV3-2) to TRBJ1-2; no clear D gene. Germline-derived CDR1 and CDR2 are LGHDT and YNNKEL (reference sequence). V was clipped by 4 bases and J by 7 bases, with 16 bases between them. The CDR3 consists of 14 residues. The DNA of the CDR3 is TGTGCCAGCAGCCCATATGTAATCCAAAGTGGCTACACCTTC. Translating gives CASSPYVIQSGYTF.

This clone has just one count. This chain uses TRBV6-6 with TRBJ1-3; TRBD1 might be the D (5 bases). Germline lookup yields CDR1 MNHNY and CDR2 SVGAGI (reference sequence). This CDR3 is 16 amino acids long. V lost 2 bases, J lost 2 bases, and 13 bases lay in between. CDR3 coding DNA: TGTGCCAGCAGTTACGCAGCGGGGGGAACTGGAAACACCATATATTTT. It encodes CASSYAAGGTGNTIYF.

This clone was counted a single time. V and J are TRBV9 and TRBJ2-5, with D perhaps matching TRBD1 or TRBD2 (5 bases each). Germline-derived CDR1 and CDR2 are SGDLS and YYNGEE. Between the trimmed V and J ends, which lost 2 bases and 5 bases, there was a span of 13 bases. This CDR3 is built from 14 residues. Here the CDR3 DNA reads TGTGCCAGCAGCGTCCGGGGCTCTCAGGAGACCCAGTACTTC. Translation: CASSVRGSQETQYF.